This TCR beta chain was identified in a study of blood T cell repertoires in COVID-19. CDR3 length equals 15 residues. In germline, CDR1 is LGHDT, CDR2 YNNKEL (reference sequence). Trimming removed 4 bases from V and 4 bases from J, with 17 bases in between. Clones were read by immunoSEQ multiplex PCR, and TCRdb kept only the in-frame ones, dropping some. Seen here are approximately 81,000 clones, roughly four fifths observed once, and the top ten hold approximately 7.3%. The sequence was collected from a human donor in a cohort sampled during active COVID-19. Sequenced input: peripheral blood. The chain employs TRBV3-1 (or the pseudogene TRBV3-2) and TRBJ2-7; a possible D gene is TRBD1 (6 bases). The CDR3 loop reads CASSPDRYNIYEQYF. The CDR3 coding sequence is TGTGCCAGCAGCCCCGACAGGTATAACATATACGAGCAGTACTTC.